One and the same sample provided the 30 T cell receptor beta chains below, sequenced in a study of blood T cell repertoires in COVID-19. Here immunoSEQ multiplex PCR was the method, and the copy in TCRdb shows in-frame clones only, minus some. Of 28,000 or so clones in the sample, more than 65% were seen once. The sequenced material came from peripheral blood. The receptor source for this set is a human donor in a cohort sampled during active COVID-19.

This clone showed up just once. This chain links TRBV6-5 with TRBJ1-2; 8 bases are a match to TRBD1. The CDR3 is made up of 14 amino acids. Germline values: CDR1 MNHEY, CDR2 SVGAGI. V dropped 6 bases and J dropped 3; count of bases not matched to a gene: 6. CDR3 in amino acids: CASRTTGVDYGYTF. The CDR3, as DNA: TGTGCCAGCAGAACGACAGGGGTCGACTATGGCTACACCTTC.

This clone was picked up a small number of times. The genes are TRBV14 and TRBJ2-7; 11 positions match TRBD1. Germline V CDR1 and CDR2: SGHDN, FVKESK. The CDR3 runs to 14 residues. Trimming took 4 bases from V and 2 from J; bases not matched to a gene: 1. The CDR3 DNA sequence: TGTGCCAGCAGCCGGGGACAGGGGGCCTACGAGCAGTACTTC. Amino acid sequence: CASSRGQGAYEQYF.

This clone was observed a handful of times. The V call is TRBV7-2, the J call TRBJ1-5; a possible D gene is TRBD1 (5 bases). Trimming removed 5 bases from V and 6 bases from J, with 26 bases in between. The CDR3 extends over 18 amino acids. The V gene's germline CDR1 is SGHTA and CDR2 FQGNSA. The CDR3 nucleotides read TGTGCCAGCAGCCCGAAGGGGCAGGGCGGTGGCCGCGCTCAGCCCCAGCATTTT. Amino acids: CASSPKGQGGGRAQPQHF.

The CDR3 DNA is TGTGCCAGCAGTCCGGGACTAGCGGGGGGGTTAGAGACCCAGTACTTC. The encoded protein is CASSPGLAGGLETQYF. V and J are TRBV6-2 or TRBV6-3 and TRBJ2-5; the match to TRBD2 covers 16 bases. This CDR3 has 16 residues. With V trimmed by 5 bases and J by 4 bases, 4 bases remained unmatched. CDR1 MNHEY and CDR2 SVGEGT come from the germline V gene.

The chain is built from TRBV6-4 and TRBJ2-6; TRBD2 might be the D (5 bases). The CDR3 runs to 14 residues. Germline V lookup: CDR1 MRHNA, CDR2 SNTAGT. With 10 bases removed from V and 1 base from J, the gap between germline ends came to 11 bases. The CDR3 sequence: CANSRGSGANVLTF. As DNA, the CDR3 is TGTGCCAATTCTCGGGGTTCTGGGGCCAACGTCCTGACTTTC.

J is TRBJ1-1 and V is TRBV5-1, with TRBD1 identical over 7 bases. The CDR3 has 15 amino acids. V lost 1 base, J lost 4 bases, and 7 bases stayed unmatched. Germline-derived CDR1 and CDR2 are SGHRS and YFSETQ. CDR3 loop: CASSLRQGTGTEAFF. The CDR3 DNA is TGCGCCAGCAGCTTGAGACAGGGAACGGGCACTGAAGCTTTCTTT.

This clone was observed a handful of times. This chain links TRBV24-1 with TRBJ1-5; a weak D match, TRBD1 (6 bases). The germline V gene has CDR1 KGHDR and CDR2 SFDVKD. This CDR3 has 18 amino acids. V lost 1 base to trimming and J lost 2 bases, with 17 bases between them. The CDR3 loop is CATSDLAQGRDGNQPQHF. The DNA of the CDR3 is TGTGCCACCAGTGATTTAGCCCAGGGGAGGGACGGCAATCAGCCCCAGCATTTT.

The chain is built from TRBV19 and TRBJ1-2, with TRBD1 matching over 9 bases. Germline values: CDR1 LNHDA, CDR2 SQIVND (reference sequence). CDR3 length equals 16 residues. Trimming cost V 3 bases and J 2 bases; bases outside gene matches: 7. The CDR3 sequence: CASSISAGTGNYGYTF. Here the CDR3 DNA reads TGTGCCAGTAGTATCTCTGCCGGGACAGGGAACTATGGCTACACCTTC.

This clone has more than one count but fewer than ten. The chain uses TRBV9 and TRBJ1-1; 7 nucleotides line up with TRBD1. V was pared by 0 bases and J by 1 base, with 0 bases of the junction left unmatched. This CDR3 has 14 amino acids. The germline V gene has CDR1 SGDLS and CDR2 YYNGEE. The DNA of the CDR3 is TGTGCCAGCAGCGTAGGGACAGGGAACACTGAAGCTTTCTTT. This gives the protein CASSVGTGNTEAFF.

This rearrangement joins TRBV7-9 to TRBJ2-6, with 7 bases that match TRBD2. CDR1 is SEHNR and CDR2 is FQNEAQ in the germline V gene (reference sequence). With V trimmed by 1 base and J by 0 bases, 9 bases remained unmatched. The CDR3 totals 19 residues. The CDR3 nucleotides read TGTGCCAGCAGCTTAGTAGGAGCCGGGGGGAGCTCTGGGGCCAACGTCCTGACTTTC. It codes for CASSLVGAGGSSGANVLTF. Complete variable domain (other parts from reference TRBV7-9 and TRBJ2-6): DTGVSQNPRHKITKRGQNVTFRCDPISEHNRLYWYRQTLGQGPEFLTYFQNEAQLEKSRLLSDRFSAERPKGSFSTLEIQRTEQGDSAMYLCASSLVGAGGSSGANVLTFGAGSRLTVL.

The chain is built from TRBV19 and TRBJ2-6; TRBD1 matches 9 bases. This CDR3 has 17 residues. V shed 8 bases and J 1 base; nucleotides not matched to a gene: 9. Germline CDR1 and CDR2: LNHDA and SQIVND (reference sequence). The DNA for the CDR3 is TGTGCCAGTGGGGGTGGGACAGGGTTATCTGGGGCCAACGTCCTGACTTTC. It translates to CASGGGTGLSGANVLTF.

The CDR3 is CASSSDRELFNEQFF. CDR3 nucleotide sequence: TGTGCCAGCAGCAGCGACAGGGAGCTGTTCAATGAGCAGTTCTTC. The chain combines TRBV3-1 (or the pseudogene TRBV3-2) with TRBJ2-1, with 7 bases aligning to TRBD1. J gave up 6 bases and V 5 bases, and 10 bases lay outside the gene matches. Germline V lookup: CDR1 LGHDT, CDR2 YNNKEL (reference sequence). The CDR3 sequence is 15 residues long.

The rearrangement links TRBV9 to TRBJ2-2, with 7 bases identical to TRBD2. The CDR3 consists of 15 residues. V shed 1 base and J 3 bases; nucleotides not matched to a gene: 3. CDR1 SGDLS and CDR2 YYNGEE come from the germline V gene. CDR3 loop: CASSVREGHTGELFF. CDR3 DNA sequence: TGTGCCAGCAGCGTAAGGGAGGGACACACCGGGGAGCTGTTTTTT.

The chain recombines TRBV6-2 or TRBV6-3 with TRBJ2-7; tentative D call: TRBD1 (5 bases). Between the trimmed V and J ends, which lost 4 bases and 2 bases, there was a span of 9 bases. The length of the CDR3 is 13 residues. Germline-derived CDR1 and CDR2 are MNHEY and SVGEGT. CDR3 protein: CASSSTGAYEQYF. CDR3 DNA: TGTGCCAGCAGTTCAACAGGCGCCTACGAGCAGTACTTC.

The chain combines TRBV7-2 with TRBJ2-7; D possibly corresponds to TRBD1 (6 bases). The CDR3 runs to 14 residues. CDR1 is SGHTA, CDR2 FQGNSA, per germline. V gave up 5 bases and J gave up 6 bases, with 17 bases separating them. CDR3 DNA: TGTGCCAGCAGCCTAGAGAGACAGGTTGGCGAGCAGTACTTC. Its translation is CASSLERQVGEQYF.

J is TRBJ1-6 and V is TRBV28; the D gene is possibly TRBD1 (6 bases). Germline CDR1 is MDHEN and CDR2 is SYDVKM. V lost 6 bases and J 6 bases, leaving 21 bases between the germline ends. The length of the CDR3 is 17 residues. The CDR3 sequence is CASRAGGGRGLNSPLHF. The DNA of the CDR3 is TGTGCCAGCAGGGCGGGGGGCGGTAGGGGACTTAATTCACCCCTCCACTTT.

The chain uses TRBV6-2 or TRBV6-3 and TRBJ1-2; the D is unclear. V lost 6 bases, J lost 5 bases, and 10 bases lay in between. The CDR3 is 12 amino acids. The V gene's germline CDR1 is MNHEY and CDR2 SVGEGT. The CDR3 DNA reads TGTGCCAGCAGCCAGAAGCCTTATGGCTACACCTTC. Translation: CASSQKPYGYTF.

The chain is built from TRBV3-1 (or the pseudogene TRBV3-2) and TRBJ1-4; D is ambiguous. V lost 3 bases to trimming and J lost 5 bases, with 16 bases between them. This CDR3 has 16 amino acids. Germline CDR1 and CDR2: LGHDT and YNNKEL (reference sequence). CDR3 in amino acids: CASSHLGGPKNEKLFF. CDR3 nucleotides: TGTGCCAGCAGCCATCTCGGTGGTCCGAAAAATGAAAAACTGTTTTTT.

The chain employs TRBV23-1 and TRBJ2-7; TRBD1 matches 9 bases. TRBV23-1 is treated as an ORF (open reading frame) with a function not yet certain. This CDR3 has 14 residues. The ends lost 4 bases at V and 5 bases at J; junction bases unmatched: 6. CDR3 amino acids: CASSRWTGEDEQYF. The CDR3 DNA reads TGCGCCAGCAGTCGCTGGACAGGGGAGGACGAGCAGTACTTC.

The chain joins TRBV19 to TRBJ1-4; D may be TRBD1 (6 bases). Germline CDR1 reads LNHDA; CDR2 reads SQIVND (reference sequence). V shed 8 bases and J shed 5 bases, with 18 bases lying between them. This CDR3 comprises 15 residues. The chain's CDR3 is CASGPLDRGNEKLFF. In DNA form, the CDR3 reads TGTGCCAGTGGGCCTTTGGACAGAGGGAATGAAAAACTGTTTTTT.

This chain joins TRBV7-2 and TRBJ2-5, with 7 nucleotides matching TRBD2. The CDR3 runs 17 residues. CDR1 is SGHTA, CDR2 FQGNSA, per germline. J was trimmed by 1 base and V by 1 base; bases with no gene match: 9. In nucleotides, the CDR3 is TGTGCCAGCAGCTTAGGGGGCGGGGGAGTTGCCCAAGAGACCCAGTACTTC. This encodes CASSLGGGGVAQETQYF. The entire variable domain, with the rest obtained from reference TRBV7-2 and TRBJ2-5, is as follows: GAGVSQSPSNKVTEKGKDVELRCDPISGHTALYWYRQSLGQGLEFLIYFQGNSAPDKSGLPSDRFSAERTGGSVSTLTIQRTQQEDSAVYLCASSLGGGGVAQETQYFGPGTRLLVL.

Concerning this clone itself: Mismatch with germline at one junction end may stem from a read error. V is TRBV6-5 and J is TRBJ1-2; 7 bases agree with TRBD1. Germline V lookup: CDR1 MNHEY, CDR2 SVGAGI. The CDR3 is 15 residues long. The CDR3 is CASRYFTGEGNGYTF. The CDR3 DNA reads TGTGCCAGCAGGTACTTCACAGGGGAAGGGAATGGCTACACCTTC.

The CDR3 region is CASSSSGSGGPAGANVLTF. The CDR3 DNA reads as TGTGCCAGCAGCTCATCGGGTAGCGGGGGACCTGCTGGGGCCAACGTCCTGACTTTC. The V and J genes are TRBV11-3 and TRBJ2-6; TRBD2 aligns across 9 bases. V lost 4 bases to trimming and J lost 2 bases; unmatched junction nucleotides: 12. Per germline, CDR1 SGHNT and CDR2 YENEEA. The CDR3 extends over 19 amino acids.

This clone turned up a few times. The V gene is TRBV7-9, the J gene TRBJ1-2, with D perhaps matching TRBD1 (5 bases). Germline CDR1 is SEHNR and CDR2 is FQNEAQ (reference sequence). CDR3 size: 11 residues. V was pared by 7 bases and J by 8 bases, with 11 bases between. The CDR3 reads CASTQGGGYTF. DNA for the CDR3: TGTGCCAGCACCCAGGGTGGAGGCTACACCTTC.

This clone was recorded only once. V and J are TRBV3-1 (or the pseudogene TRBV3-2) and TRBJ2-5; no clear D. V was cut by 1 base and J by 2 bases, with 8 bases left in between. The germline V gene encodes CDR1 LGHDT and CDR2 YNNKEL (reference sequence). The CDR3 consists of 14 residues. CDR3 in amino acids: CASSQGSEQETQYF. As DNA, the CDR3 is TGTGCCAGCAGCCAAGGGTCCGAGCAAGAGACCCAGTACTTC.

This chain connects TRBV28 to TRBJ2-1; 8 positions agree with TRBD1. Germline V CDR1 and CDR2: MDHEN, SYDVKM. This CDR3 has 14 amino acids. The trim removed 1 base at V and 12 bases at J, leaving 8 bases unmatched. The CDR3 is CASSLYGQGVSQFF. The CDR3, as DNA: TGTGCCAGCAGTTTATACGGACAGGGTGTTTCGCAGTTCTTC.

This sequence joins TRBV4-3 and TRBJ2-7; 7 bases align to TRBD2. Germline CDR1 and CDR2: LGHNA and YSLEER. The CDR3 has 15 residues. Trimming at V came to 1 base and at J to 3 bases, leaving 6 bases not matched to a gene. This chain's CDR3 is CASSQGVAGVYEQYF. The CDR3 DNA reads as TGCGCCAGCAGCCAAGGGGTAGCGGGCGTCTACGAGCAGTACTTC.

The chain employs TRBV5-1 and TRBJ2-1; 9 bases line up with TRBD2. Germline V gene lookup returns CDR1 SGHRS and CDR2 YFSETQ. After removal of 4 bases from V and 5 bases from J, the junction contained 7 bases not matched to a gene. CDR3 length: 15 residues. CDR3 loop: CASSRSGGQDNEQFF. The CDR3 DNA reads TGCGCCAGCAGCAGAAGCGGGGGGCAGGACAATGAGCAGTTCTTC.

The chain joins TRBV11-3 to TRBJ2-7; 7 bases are shared with TRBD2. Germline assignment: CDR1 SGHNT and CDR2 YENEEA. This CDR3 spans 16 amino acids. The V and J ends lost 5 bases and 5 bases, in that order; junction bases with no gene match: 15. CDR3 region: CASSPSQGGSVNEQYF. In DNA, the CDR3 is TGTGCCAGCAGCCCCTCCCAGGGCGGGAGTGTAAACGAGCAGTACTTC.

The chain has TRBV19 and TRBJ2-3; D not certain. CDR3 size: 16 residues. Per germline, CDR1 LNHDA and CDR2 SQIVND (reference sequence). V lost 3 bases to trimming and J lost 5 bases, with 18 bases between them. DNA for the CDR3: TGTGCCAGTAGTATCGCAGGCCCAACCCTCGGAGATACGCAGTATTTT. Translation gives CASSIAGPTLGDTQYF.